The 8 T cell receptor beta chains in this list originate from one sample, sequenced in a study of blood T cell repertoires in COVID-19. Clones were read by immunoSEQ multiplex PCR, and TCRdb kept only the in-frame ones, dropping some. Here the sample spans some 370,000 clones, 70% to 90% being singletons. Specimen: peripheral blood. These receptors were obtained from a man aged 40-55 years with acute or convalescent COVID-19.

This chain connects TRBV10-3 to TRBJ1-5; D not resolved. The germline gives CDR1 ENHRY, CDR2 SYGVKD. V lost 7 bases, J lost 0 bases, and 13 bases lay in between. The CDR3 runs to 15 residues. CDR3: CAIIRTGDSNQPQHF. CDR3 coding DNA: TGTGCCATCATCCGGACGGGAGATAGCAATCAGCCCCAGCATTTT.

This chain connects TRBV28 to TRBJ2-1, with TRBD1 matching over 11 bases. Germline trimming cut 4 bases from V and 9 bases from J; bases unmatched to any gene: 11. The CDR3 is 16 residues long. Germline V CDR1 and CDR2: MDHEN, SYDVKM. In DNA form, the CDR3 reads TGTGCCAGCAGTTCCCCTCTTGGACAGGGGGCTAGTGAGCAGTTCTTC. This codes for CASSSPLGQGASEQFF.

Turning to this clone: Other DNA sequences in the same sample also yield this CDR3. The chain carries TRBV9 and TRBJ1-1; TRBD1 aligns across 7 bases. The CDR3 is 12 residues long. Germline CDR1 SGDLS, CDR2 YYNGEE. J was trimmed by 4 bases and V by 3 bases; bases with no gene match: 0. The CDR3 region is CASSGQGTEAFF. As DNA, the CDR3 is TGTGCCAGCAGCGGACAGGGCACTGAAGCTTTCTTT.

This clone was seen only once. The V and J genes are TRBV28 and TRBJ1-2, with 9 bases fitting TRBD1. V lost 8 bases and J lost 8; bases outside the gene matches: 9. CDR1 MDHEN and CDR2 SYDVKM come from the germline V gene. The CDR3 is 13 residues long. CDR3 residues: CASRSGQGRGYTF. In DNA, the CDR3 is TGTGCCAGCCGATCGGGACAGGGAAGGGGCTACACCTTC.

The chain uses TRBV27 and TRBJ2-1; 12 bases map to TRBD1. Unmatched junction bases numbered 8, after V lost 5 bases and J lost 6 bases. CDR3 size: 16 residues. Germline CDR1 reads MNHEY; CDR2 reads SMNVEV (reference sequence). CDR3 region: CASSPGTGGGSNEQFF. DNA for the CDR3: TGTGCCAGCAGTCCTGGGACAGGGGGCGGAAGCAATGAGCAGTTCTTC.

The rearrangement links TRBV5-1 to TRBJ1-6, with a tentative D call TRBD1 (5 bases). The V gene lost 0 bases and the J gene lost 8 bases, with 6 bases spanning the gap. This CDR3 is built from 13 residues. Germline CDR1 and CDR2: SGHRS and YFSETQ. CDR3 bases: TGCGCCAGCAGCTTGGCAGGGTATTCACCCCTCCACTTT. This codes for CASSLAGYSPLHF.

The rearrangement joins TRBV28 to TRBJ2-3, with 12 bases that match TRBD2. Losses at the gene ends were 1 base for V and 5 bases for J; bases not matched to a gene: 7. Germline V gene sequence: CDR1 MDHEN, CDR2 SYDVKM. The CDR3 loop spans 17 amino acids. CDR3 protein: CASSLLSLAGGGDTQYF. CDR3 in DNA: TGTGCCAGCAGTTTATTGTCGCTAGCGGGAGGGGGAGATACGCAGTATTTT.

The chain couples TRBV10-3 to TRBJ1-1; 7 nucleotides align to TRBD1. From germline, CDR1 is ENHRY and CDR2 SYGVKD. J gave up 6 bases and V 3 bases, and 7 bases lay outside the gene matches. The CDR3 runs 14 residues. Here the CDR3 DNA reads TGTGCCATCAGTGATAAGGACAGGTACGCTGAAGCTTTCTTT. Protein sequence: CAISDKDRYAEAFF.